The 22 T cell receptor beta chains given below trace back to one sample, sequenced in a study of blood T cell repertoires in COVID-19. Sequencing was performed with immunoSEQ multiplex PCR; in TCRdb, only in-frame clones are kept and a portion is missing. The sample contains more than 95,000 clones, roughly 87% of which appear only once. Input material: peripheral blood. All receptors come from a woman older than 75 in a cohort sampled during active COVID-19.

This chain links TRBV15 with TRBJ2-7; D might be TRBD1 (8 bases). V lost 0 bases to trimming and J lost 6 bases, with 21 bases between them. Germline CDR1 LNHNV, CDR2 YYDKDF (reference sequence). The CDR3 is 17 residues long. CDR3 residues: CATSRDLGGAGGSEQYF. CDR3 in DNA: TGTGCCACCAGCAGAGATCTGGGGGGGGCAGGGGGCAGCGAGCAGTACTTC.

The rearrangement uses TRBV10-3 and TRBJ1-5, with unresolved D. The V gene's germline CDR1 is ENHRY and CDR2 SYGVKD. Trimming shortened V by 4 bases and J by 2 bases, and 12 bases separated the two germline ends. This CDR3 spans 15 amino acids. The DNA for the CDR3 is TGTGCCATCAGTGGCGGGGAAGAAGGCAATCAGCCCCAGCATTTT. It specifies CAISGGEEGNQPQHF.

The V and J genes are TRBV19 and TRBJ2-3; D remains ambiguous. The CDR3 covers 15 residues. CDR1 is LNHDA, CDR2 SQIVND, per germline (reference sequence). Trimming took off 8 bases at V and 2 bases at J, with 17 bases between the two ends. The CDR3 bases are TGTGCCAGTCAGAGCTTGGGCTTGGTCACAGATACGCAGTATTTT. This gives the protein CASQSLGLVTDTQYF.

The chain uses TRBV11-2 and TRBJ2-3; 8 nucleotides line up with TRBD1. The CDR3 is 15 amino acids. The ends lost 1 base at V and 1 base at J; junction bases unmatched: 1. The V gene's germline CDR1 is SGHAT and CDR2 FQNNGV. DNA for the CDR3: TGTGCCAGCAGCTTAGGGGGACAGGGCACAGATACGCAGTATTTT. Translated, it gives CASSLGGQGTDTQYF. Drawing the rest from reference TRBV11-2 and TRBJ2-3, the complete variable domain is EAGVAQSPRYKIIEKRQSVAFWCNPISGHATLYWYQQILGQGPKLLIQFQNNGVVDDSQLPKDRFSAERLKGVDSTLKIQPAKLEDSAVYLCASSLGGQGTDTQYFGPGTRLTVL.

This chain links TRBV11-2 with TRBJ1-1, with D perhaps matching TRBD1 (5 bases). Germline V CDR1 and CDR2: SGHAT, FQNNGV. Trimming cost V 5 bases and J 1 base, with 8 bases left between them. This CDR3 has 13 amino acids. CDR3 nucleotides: TGTGCCAGCAGCGGACACACGAACACTGAAGCTTTCTTT. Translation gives CASSGHTNTEAFF.

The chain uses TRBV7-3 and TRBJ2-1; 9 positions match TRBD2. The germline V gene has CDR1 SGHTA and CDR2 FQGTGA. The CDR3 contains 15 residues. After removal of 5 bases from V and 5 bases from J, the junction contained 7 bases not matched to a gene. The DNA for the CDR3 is TGTGCCAGCAGCACCCAGCGGGGGGCCCACAATGAGCAGTTCTTC. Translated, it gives CASSTQRGAHNEQFF.

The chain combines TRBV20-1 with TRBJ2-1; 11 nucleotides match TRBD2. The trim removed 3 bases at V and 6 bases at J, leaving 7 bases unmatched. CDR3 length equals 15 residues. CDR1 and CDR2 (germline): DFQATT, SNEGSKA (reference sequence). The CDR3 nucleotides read TGCAGTGCTAGTGGAGCGGGACTAGCGGTCAATGAGCAGTTCTTC. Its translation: CSASGAGLAVNEQFF.

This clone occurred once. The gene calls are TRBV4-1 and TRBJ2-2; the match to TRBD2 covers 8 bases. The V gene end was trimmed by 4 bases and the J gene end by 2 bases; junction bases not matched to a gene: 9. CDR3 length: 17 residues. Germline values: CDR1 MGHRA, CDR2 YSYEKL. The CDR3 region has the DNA TGCGCCAGCAGCCTCTGGGGAGCGGGGGTAAACACCGGGGAGCTGTTTTTT. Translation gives CASSLWGAGVNTGELFF.

CDR3: CASSQGRVPNQPQHF. CDR3 coding DNA: TGTGCCAGCTCACAGGGCAGGGTCCCCAATCAGCCCCAGCATTTT. V is TRBV18 and J is TRBJ1-5; perhaps TRBD1 as D (5 bases). The CDR3 spans 15 residues. In germline, CDR1 is KGHSH, CDR2 LQKENI. Trimming pared 4 bases from V and 3 bases from J, leaving 13 bases between.

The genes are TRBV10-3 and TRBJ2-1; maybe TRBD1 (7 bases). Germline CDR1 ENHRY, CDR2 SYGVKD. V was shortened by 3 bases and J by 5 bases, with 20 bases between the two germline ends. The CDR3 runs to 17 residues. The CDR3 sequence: CAISESQGGRVNNEQFF. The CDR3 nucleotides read TGTGCCATCAGTGAATCCCAGGGGGGCAGGGTAAACAATGAGCAGTTCTTC.

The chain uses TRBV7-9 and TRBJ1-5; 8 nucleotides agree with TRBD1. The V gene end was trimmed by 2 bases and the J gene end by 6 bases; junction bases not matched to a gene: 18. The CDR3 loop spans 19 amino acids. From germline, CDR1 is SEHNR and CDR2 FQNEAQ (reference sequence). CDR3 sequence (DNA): TGTGCCAGCAGCTTAAACCCTCGAACCGGGACAGGTTTAAGTCAGCCCCAGCATTTT. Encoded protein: CASSLNPRTGTGLSQPQHF.

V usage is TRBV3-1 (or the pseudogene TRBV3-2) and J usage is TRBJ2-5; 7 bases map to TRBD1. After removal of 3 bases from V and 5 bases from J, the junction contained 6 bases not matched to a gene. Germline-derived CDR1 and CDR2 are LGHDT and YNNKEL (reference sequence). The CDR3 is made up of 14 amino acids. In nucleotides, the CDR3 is TGTGCCAGCAGCCACCTAGGGGGCCAGGAGACCCAGTACTTC. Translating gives CASSHLGGQETQYF.

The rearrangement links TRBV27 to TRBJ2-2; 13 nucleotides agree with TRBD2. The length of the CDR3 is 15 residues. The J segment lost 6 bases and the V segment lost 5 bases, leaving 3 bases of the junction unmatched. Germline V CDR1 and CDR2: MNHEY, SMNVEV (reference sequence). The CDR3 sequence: CASSTSGRGAGELFF. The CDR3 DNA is TGTGCCAGCAGTACTAGCGGGAGGGGGGCCGGGGAGCTGTTTTTT.

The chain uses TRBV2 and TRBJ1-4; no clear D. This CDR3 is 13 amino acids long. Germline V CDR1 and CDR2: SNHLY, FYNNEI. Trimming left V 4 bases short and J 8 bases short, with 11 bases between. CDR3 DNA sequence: TGTGCCAGCAGTGGAACGGTTTGGGAAAAACTGTTTTTT. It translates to CASSGTVWEKLFF.

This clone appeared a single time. In DNA form, the CDR3 reads TGTGCCAGCAGTACTATCCCCGGACAGGGTGATACAGATACGCAGTATTTT. Its translation: CASSTIPGQGDTDTQYF. This chain uses TRBV28 with TRBJ2-3; 8 bases agree with TRBD1. V was pared by 5 bases and J by 3 bases, with 13 bases of the junction left unmatched. Germline CDR1 is MDHEN and CDR2 is SYDVKM. The CDR3 covers 17 residues.

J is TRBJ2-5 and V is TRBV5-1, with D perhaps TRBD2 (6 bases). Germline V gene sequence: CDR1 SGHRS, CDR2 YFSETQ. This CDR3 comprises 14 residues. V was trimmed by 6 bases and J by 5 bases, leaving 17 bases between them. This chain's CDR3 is CASKEVGGGETQYF. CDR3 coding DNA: TGCGCCAGCAAGGAGGTGGGTGGAGGGGAGACCCAGTACTTC.

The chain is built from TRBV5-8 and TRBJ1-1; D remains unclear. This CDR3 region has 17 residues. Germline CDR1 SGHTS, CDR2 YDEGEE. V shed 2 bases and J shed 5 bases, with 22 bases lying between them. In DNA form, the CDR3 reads TGTGCCAGCAGCTTTGCTGACGGTATGAGGCTTATGACTGAAGCTTTCTTT. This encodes CASSFADGMRLMTEAFF.

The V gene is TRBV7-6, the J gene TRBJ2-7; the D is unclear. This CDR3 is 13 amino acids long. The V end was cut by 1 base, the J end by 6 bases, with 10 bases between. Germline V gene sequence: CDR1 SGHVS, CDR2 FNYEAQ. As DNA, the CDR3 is TGTGCCAGCAGCTTAGAACTATCTTTCGAGCAGTACTTC. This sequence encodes CASSLELSFEQYF.

The CDR3 loop is CAGGSGLAGNNEQFF. The DNA for the CDR3 is TGCGCCGGCGGGTCGGGACTAGCGGGGAACAATGAGCAGTTCTTC. The chain recombines TRBV5-1 with TRBJ2-1; 13 positions match TRBD2. This CDR3 is 15 amino acids long. Germline V gene sequence: CDR1 SGHRS, CDR2 YFSETQ. The junction had 9 bases not matched to a gene; V was cut back by 10 bases and J by 5 bases.

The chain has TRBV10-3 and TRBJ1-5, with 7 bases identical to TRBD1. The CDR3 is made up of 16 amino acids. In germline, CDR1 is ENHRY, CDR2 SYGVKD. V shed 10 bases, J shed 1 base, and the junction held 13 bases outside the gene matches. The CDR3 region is CATRPTGTVSNQPQHF. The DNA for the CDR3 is TGTGCCACACGTCCGACAGGGACGGTGAGCAATCAGCCCCAGCATTTT.

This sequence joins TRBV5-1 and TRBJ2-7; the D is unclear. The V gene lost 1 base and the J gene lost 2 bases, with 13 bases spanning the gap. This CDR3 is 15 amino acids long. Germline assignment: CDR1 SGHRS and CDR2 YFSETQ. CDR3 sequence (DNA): TGCGCCAGCAGCTTGAGTTGGCAGGTGGCCTACGAGCAGTACTTC. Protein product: CASSLSWQVAYEQYF.

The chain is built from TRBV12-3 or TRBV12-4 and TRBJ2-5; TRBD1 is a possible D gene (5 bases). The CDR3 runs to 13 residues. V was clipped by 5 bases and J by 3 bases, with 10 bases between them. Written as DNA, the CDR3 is TGTGCCAGCAGTATCAGACAGAAAGAGACCCAGTACTTC. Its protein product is CASSIRQKETQYF.